Given below is one T cell receptor beta chain in context. Its cognate antigen is unknown. This sample is drawn from a study of OX40 agonist ivuxolimab in advanced cancers. TCRdb's copy holds only in-frame clones and misses some; the assay was immunoSEQ multiplex PCR. The sample yields 55,000 to 75,000 clones, around 81% seen once. CDR3 length equals 15 residues. Germline V gives CDR1 MNHEY, CDR2 SVGAGI. With 6 bases clipped from V and 9 bases from J, the junction kept 7 bases outside the gene matches. Broader study findings: Low normalized clonal expansion also occurred in some nonresponding patients.

This receptor was identified in an adult with an advanced solid tumor such as melanoma, head and neck, liver or kidney cancer. The chain is built from TRBV6-5 and TRBJ2-1; 14 bases line up with TRBD2. Sample: CD4+ or CD8+ T cells sorted from blood, taken in a trial of the OX40 agonist ivuxolimab. The CDR3 region has the DNA TGTGCCAGCAGCCCTGGACTAGCGGGGGGTCGTGAGCAGTTCTTC. It translates to CASSPGLAGGREQFF.